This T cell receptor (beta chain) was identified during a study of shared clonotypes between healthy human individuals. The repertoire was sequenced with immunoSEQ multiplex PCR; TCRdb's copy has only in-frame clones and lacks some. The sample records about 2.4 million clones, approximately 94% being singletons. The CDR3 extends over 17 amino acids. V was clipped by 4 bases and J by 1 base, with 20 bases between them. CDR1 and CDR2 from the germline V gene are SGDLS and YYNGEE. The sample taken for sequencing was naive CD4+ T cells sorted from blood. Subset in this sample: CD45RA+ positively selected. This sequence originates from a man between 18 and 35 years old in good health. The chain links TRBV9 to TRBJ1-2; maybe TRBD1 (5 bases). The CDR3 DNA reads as TGTGCCAGCAGCCCTAGAGGGGCTTTGACAGTTAACTATGGCTACACCTTC. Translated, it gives CASSPRGALTVNYGYTF.